This TCR beta chain was found in a study of blood T cell repertoires in COVID-19. Across the study: Collection of acute and convalescent COVID-19 samples took place in the United States, Italy and Spain. The analysed material was cDNA or gDNA that came from T cells, B-cell-depleted T cells, or PBMCs.

The CDR3 has 13 residues. The V gene lost 4 bases and the J gene lost 2 bases, with 9 bases spanning the gap. Germline CDR1 SEHNR, CDR2 FQNEAQ (reference sequence). Per the authors' pipeline: Amplification of reference gene primers provided the estimated nucleated cell counts. Profiled with immunoSEQ multiplex PCR; TCRdb holds only in-frame clones, not every one. V and J calls and clone size come straight from that table; D and trimming were deduced from the DNA. The sample includes 200,000 to 250,000 clones, around 82% of them seen just once. Sequenced sample: peripheral blood. V and J are TRBV7-9 and TRBJ2-7; D is perhaps TRBD2 (6 bases). This sequence was found in an elderly woman with acute or convalescent COVID-19. In DNA, the CDR3 is TGTGCCAGCAGCTCCGGGGGAACCTACGAGCAGTACTTC. This codes for CASSSGGTYEQYF.